Following are 7 T cell receptor beta chains from one sample sequenced in a study of cytomegalovirus exposure and HLA in healthy donors. A multiplex PCR was run with 60 Vbeta primers and 13 Jbeta primers. Sequencing used immunoSEQ multiplex PCR; TCRdb keeps in-frame clones, though not all of them. The sample has 200,000 or so clones; around 70% are singletons. The sample comprised PBMCs. These receptors were obtained from a middle-aged man in good health and CMV-seropositive.

As for this clone: One junction end disagrees with the germline gene, perhaps due to a read error. The chain is built from TRBV6-1 and TRBJ1-1; D is possibly TRBD1 (6 bases). Germline V lookup: CDR1 MNHNS, CDR2 SASEGT. This CDR3 contains 15 residues. The CDR3 sequence: CAISGPQGLNTEAFF. CDR3 sequence (DNA): TGTGCCATCAGTGGACCACAGGGACTGAACACTGAAGCTTTCTTT.

This chain uses TRBV6-5 with TRBJ1-1, with TRBD1 matching over 7 bases. The junction had 8 bases not matched to a gene; V was cut back by 3 bases and J by 4 bases. Germline V gives CDR1 MNHEY, CDR2 SVGAGI. The CDR3 is made up of 15 amino acids. The CDR3 DNA sequence: TGTGCCAGCAGTTATCTCGACAGGGCGGGCACTGAAGCTTTCTTT. It is translated as CASSYLDRAGTEAFF.

This clone was detected only a few times. This CDR3 is CASSQDLGGNYGYTF. CDR3 DNA sequence: TGCGCCAGCAGCCAAGATTTGGGGGGTAACTATGGCTACACCTTC. The chain is built from TRBV4-3 and TRBJ1-2; D may be TRBD1 (5 bases). CDR1 and CDR2 (germline): LGHNA, YSLEER. This CDR3 has 15 residues. The germline V and J ends were trimmed by 0 bases and 1 base, with 9 bases remaining between them.

This clone was counted between two and nine times. This chain joins TRBV5-4 and TRBJ1-1; D not certain. The CDR3 contains 12 residues. CDR1 is SGHNT and CDR2 is YYREEE in the germline V gene (reference sequence). V was cut by 2 bases and J by 4 bases, with 6 bases left in between. CDR3 region: CASSFTGTEAFF. For the CDR3, the DNA is TGTGCCAGCAGCTTCACGGGCACTGAAGCTTTCTTT.

The gene calls are TRBV28 and TRBJ2-7; TRBD1 agrees at 9 bases. Germline V lookup: CDR1 MDHEN, CDR2 SYDVKM. The CDR3 is 17 residues long. J gave up 5 bases and V 2 bases, and 13 bases lay outside the gene matches. CDR3 sequence reads: CASSLHGQGLGFDEQYF. In DNA, the CDR3 is TGTGCCAGCAGTTTACACGGACAGGGGCTGGGTTTTGACGAGCAGTACTTC.

This clone was observed a handful of times. This sequence joins TRBV6-1 and TRBJ2-1; possible D gene TRBD2, 6 bases. Between the trimmed V and J ends, which lost 9 bases and 9 bases, there was a span of 18 bases. This CDR3 comprises 13 residues. Germline CDR1 MNHNS, CDR2 SASEGT. CDR3 in amino acids: CASPAPGDTEQFF. The DNA for the CDR3 is TGTGCCAGTCCGGCCCCGGGGGATACTGAGCAGTTCTTC.

V usage is TRBV2 and J usage is TRBJ2-7, with 12 nucleotides matching TRBD2. After removal of 3 bases from V and 5 bases from J, the junction contained 5 bases not matched to a gene. The germline V gene has CDR1 SNHLY and CDR2 FYNNEI. The CDR3 is made up of 15 amino acids. For the CDR3, the DNA is TGTGCCAGCAGTGACCCACTAGCGGGGGGACACGAGCAGTACTTC. It translates to CASSDPLAGGHEQYF.